The clone carrying this T cell receptor beta chain has more than one count but fewer than ten. This could be a read error, since a much larger clone is one nucleotide away. TCRdb re-analysed the 5' RACE reads in MiXCR, keeping a single row per CDR3 protein. The sample contains 90,000 to 95,000 distinct CDR3 sequences, over 9.5% of which appear only once. After removal of 1 base from V and 6 bases from J, the junction contained 8 bases not matched to a gene. Germline V gives CDR1 SGDLS, CDR2 YYNGEE. This CDR3 is 15 amino acids long. This sample was included in a study of spatial heterogeneity in lung cancer. Study background: Sequencing consistently turned up more beta-chain sequences than alpha-chain sequences.

The time point was: sample taken at primary tumor resection. Material for sequencing was whole RNA from tumor, nontumor lung or frozen PBMC, left unsorted. Samples were obtained from approximately 72 donors, all untreated early-stage non-small cell lung cancer patients. This clonotype was obtained from a male donor with early-stage non-small cell lung cancer. The specimen comprised PBMCs, sampled at surgery. The rearrangement uses TRBV9 and TRBJ2-5, with 8 positions matching TRBD2. The CDR3 is CASSVTAGEWKTQYF. CDR3 nucleotides: TGTGCCAGCAGCGTAACAGCGGGGGAATGGAAGACCCAGTACTTC.